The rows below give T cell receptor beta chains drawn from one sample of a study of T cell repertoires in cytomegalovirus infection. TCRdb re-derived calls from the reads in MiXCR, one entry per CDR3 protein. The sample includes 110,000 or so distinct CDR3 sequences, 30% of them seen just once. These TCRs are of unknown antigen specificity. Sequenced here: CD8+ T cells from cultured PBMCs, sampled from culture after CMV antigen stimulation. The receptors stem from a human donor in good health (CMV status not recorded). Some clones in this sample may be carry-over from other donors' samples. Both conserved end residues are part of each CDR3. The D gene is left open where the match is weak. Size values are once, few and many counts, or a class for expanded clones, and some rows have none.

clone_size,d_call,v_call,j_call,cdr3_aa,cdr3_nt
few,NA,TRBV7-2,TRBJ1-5,CASSAGVYGNQPQHF,TGTGCCAGCTCAGCCGGGGTCTATGGCAATCAGCCCCAGCATTTT
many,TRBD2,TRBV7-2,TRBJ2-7,CASSLGGTSGTYEQYF,TGTGCCAGCAGCTTAGGAGGGACTAGCGGAACCTACGAGCAGTACTTC
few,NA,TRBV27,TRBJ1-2,CASIRDRGYTF,TGTGCCAGCATTAGAGACAGGGGCTACACCTTC
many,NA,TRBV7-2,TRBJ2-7,CASSSEYEQYF,TGTGCCAGCAGCTCTGAATACGAGCAGTACTTC
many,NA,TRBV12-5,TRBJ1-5,CASGLVLDSVNSNQPQHF,TGTGCTAGTGGTTTGGTACTGGACAGCGTTAATAGCAATCAGCCCCAGCATTTT
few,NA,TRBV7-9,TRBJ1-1,CASSFQYGKDTEAFF,TGTGCCAGCAGCTTCCAATATGGGAAGGACACTGAAGCTTTCTTT
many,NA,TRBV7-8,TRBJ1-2,CASSLSSDSHYGYTF,TGTGCCAGCAGCTTATCCAGTGACAGCCACTATGGCTACACCTTC
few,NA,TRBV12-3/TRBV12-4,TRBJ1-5,CASRVGNQPQHF,TGTGCCAGCAGGGTAGGCAATCAGCCCCAGCATTTT
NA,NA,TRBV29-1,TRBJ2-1,CSVVGQAYNEQFF,TGCAGCGTTGTTGGGCAGGCCTACAATGAGCAGTTCTTC
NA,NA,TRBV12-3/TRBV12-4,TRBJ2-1,CASSLEYSYNEQFF,TGTGCCAGCAGTTTAGAATACTCCTACAATGAGCAGTTCTTC
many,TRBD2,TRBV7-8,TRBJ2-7,CASSLYTIRSGTSGRTSNYEQYF,TGTGCCAGCAGCTTATATACAATTCGCTCCGGGACTAGCGGGCGGACAAGCAACTACGAGCAGTACTTC
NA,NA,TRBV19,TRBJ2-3,CASNPDLSTDTQYF,TGTGCCAGTAACCCGGACTTGTCCACAGATACGCAGTATTTT
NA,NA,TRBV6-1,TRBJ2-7,CASSDQGFNSYEQYF,TGTGCCAGCAGTGACCAGGGGTTTAACTCCTACGAGCAGTACTTC
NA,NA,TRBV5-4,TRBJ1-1,CASSWGTENTEAFF,TGTGCCAGCAGCTGGGGGACGGAGAACACTGAAGCTTTCTTT
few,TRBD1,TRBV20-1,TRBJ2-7,CSAPETGTYEQYF,TGCAGTGCCCCCGAGACAGGGACGTACGAGCAGTACTTC
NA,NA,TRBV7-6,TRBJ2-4,CASETQGPGVNIQYF,TGTGCCAGCGAAACCCAAGGACCGGGAGTAAACATTCAGTACTTC
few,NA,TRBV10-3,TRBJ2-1,CAISEELHNEQFF,TGTGCCATCAGTGAGGAGCTCCACAATGAGCAGTTCTTC
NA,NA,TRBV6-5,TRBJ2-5,CASSLMGEWTQYF,TGTGCCAGCAGTCTAATGGGGGAATGGACCCAGTACTTC
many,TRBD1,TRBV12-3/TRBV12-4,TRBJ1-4,CASSDRDSHNEKLFF,TGTGCCAGCAGTGACCGGGACAGCCATAATGAAAAACTGTTTTTT
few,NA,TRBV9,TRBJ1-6,CASSYGGLRNSPLHF,TGTGCCAGCAGCTATGGTGGACTAAGGAATTCACCCCTCCACTTT
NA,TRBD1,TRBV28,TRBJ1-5,CASSAGTGAINQPQHF,TGTGCCAGCAGCGCCGGGACAGGGGCGATCAATCAGCCCCAGCATTTT
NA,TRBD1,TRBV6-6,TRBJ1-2,CASSYSTGTGGAYGYTF,TGTGCCAGCAGTTACTCGACCGGGACAGGGGGCGCCTATGGCTACACCTTC
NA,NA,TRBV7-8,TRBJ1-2,CASSLGNSNYGYTF,TGTGCCAGCAGCTTAGGAAACAGCAACTATGGCTACACCTTC
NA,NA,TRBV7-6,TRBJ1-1,CASSPAEAEAFF,TGTGCCAGCAGCCCAGCGGAGGCTGAAGCTTTCTTT
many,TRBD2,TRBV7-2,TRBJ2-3,CASSPWLAGRTDTQYF,TGTGCCAGCAGCCCTTGGCTAGCGGGGCGCACAGATACGCAGTATTTT
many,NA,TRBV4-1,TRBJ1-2,CASSQEFLGGYTF,TGCGCCAGCAGCCAAGAATTTCTTGGGGGCTACACCTTC
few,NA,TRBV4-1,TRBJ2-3,CASSQEPIGDTQYF,TGCGCCAGCAGCCAAGAACCGATTGGGGATACGCAGTATTTT
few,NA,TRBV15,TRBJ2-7,CATSRSTDYEQYF,TGTGCCACCAGCAGGTCCACGGATTACGAGCAGTACTTC
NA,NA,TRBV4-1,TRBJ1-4,CASSIPGTVEKLFF,TGCGCCAGCAGCATACCCGGGACGGTTGAAAAACTGTTTTTT
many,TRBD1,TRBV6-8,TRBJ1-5,CASRSGTGGMSSNQPQHF,TGTGCCAGCCGCTCCGGGACAGGGGGCATGTCGAGCAATCAGCCCCAGCATTTT
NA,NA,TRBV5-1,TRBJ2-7,CASSLSDSSYEQYF,TGCGCCAGCAGCTTGTCGGACAGTTCCTACGAGCAGTACTTC
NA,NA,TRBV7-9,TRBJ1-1,CASSLVFSGPGNTEAFF,NA
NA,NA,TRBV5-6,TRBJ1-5,CASSLTGGYNQPQHF,TGTGCCAGCAGCCTGACAGGAGGTTACAATCAGCCCCAGCATTTT
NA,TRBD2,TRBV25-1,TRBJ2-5,CASSESTSGAETQYF,TGTGCCAGCAGTGAATCGACTAGCGGGGCAGAGACCCAGTACTTC
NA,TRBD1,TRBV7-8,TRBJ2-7,CASSIGQGAYEQYF,TGTGCCAGCAGCATTGGACAGGGGGCGTACGAGCAGTACTTC
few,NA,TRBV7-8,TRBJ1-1,CASSLAGRNTEAFF,TGTGCCAGCAGCTTAGCGGGTCGGAACACTGAAGCTTTCTTT
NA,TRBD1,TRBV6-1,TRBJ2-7,CASSEGPGTDYEQYF,TGTGCCAGCAGTGAAGGCCCCGGGACAGATTACGAGCAGTACTTC
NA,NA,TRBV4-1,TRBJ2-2,CASGPGPNTGELFF,TGCGCCAGCGGGCCCGGGCCGAACACCGGGGAGCTGTTTTTT
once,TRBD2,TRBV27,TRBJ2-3,CASPPGGGPWIDTQYF,TGTGCCAGCCCCCCTGGCGGGGGGCCGTGGATAGATACGCAGTATTTT
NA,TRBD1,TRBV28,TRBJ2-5,CASTHIGTGGETQYF,TGTGCCAGCACCCATATCGGGACAGGGGGAGAGACCCAGTACTTC
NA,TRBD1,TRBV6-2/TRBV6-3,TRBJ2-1,CASDRGGFNEQFF,TGTGCCAGCGACAGGGGTGGGTTCAATGAGCAGTTCTTC
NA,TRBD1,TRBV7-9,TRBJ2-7,CASSSDRASYEQYF,TGTGCCAGCAGCTCGGACAGGGCCTCGTACGAGCAGTACTTC
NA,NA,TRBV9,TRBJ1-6,CASSLRTGSPLHF,TGTGCCAGCAGCCTACGGACGGGTTCACCCCTCCACTTT
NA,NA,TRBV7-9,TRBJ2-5,CASSSDSFQETQYF,TGTGCCAGCAGCTCCGACAGTTTCCAAGAGACCCAGTACTTC
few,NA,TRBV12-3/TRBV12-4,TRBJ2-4,CASSRPGAIQYF,TGTGCCAGCTCCCGGCCCGGTGCAATTCAGTACTTC
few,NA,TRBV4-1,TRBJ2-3,CASSQVDSAGDTQYF,TGCGCCAGCAGCCAGGTTGACTCGGCGGGAGATACGCAGTATTTT
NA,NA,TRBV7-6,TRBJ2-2,CASSFVWSPGELFF,TGTGCCAGCAGCTTTGTTTGGAGTCCCGGGGAGCTGTTTTTT
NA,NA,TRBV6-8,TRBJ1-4,CASSYSAGAEKLFF,TGTGCCAGCAGTTACTCGGCGGGCGCTGAAAAACTGTTTTTT
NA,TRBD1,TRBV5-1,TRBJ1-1,CASSLSIADRGGTEAFF,TGCGCCAGCAGCTTGTCGATCGCGGACAGGGGCGGAACTGAAGCTTTCTTT
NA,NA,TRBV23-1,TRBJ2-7,CASSQSRQGFYEQYF,TGCGCCAGCAGTCAATCGAGGCAGGGGTTCTACGAGCAGTACTTC
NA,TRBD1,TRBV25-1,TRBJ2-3,CASSEHWQGVGEPAGDTQYF,TGTGCCAGCAGTGAACACTGGCAGGGGGTAGGGGAGCCGGCAGGAGATACGCAGTATTTT
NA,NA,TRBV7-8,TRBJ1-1,CASSLPRRLSGFKGEAFF,TGTGCCAGCAGCTTACCCCGTCGGCTTTCCGGTTTTAAAGGTGAAGCTTTCTTT
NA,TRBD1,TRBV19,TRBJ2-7,CASSLGTAYEQYF,TGTGCCAGTAGCCTCGGGACAGCATACGAGCAGTACTTC
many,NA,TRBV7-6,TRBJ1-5,CASSLAGSADNQPQHF,TGTGCCAGCAGCTTAGCCGGCTCCGCGGACAATCAGCCCCAGCATTTT